These T cell receptor beta chains were read from a single sample in a study of blood T cell dynamics during melanoma immunotherapy. The assay was immunoSEQ multiplex PCR, and TCRdb's table has in-frame clones only and misses some. Of 9,500 to 15,000 clones detected, roughly 90% appear once; the ten largest clones hold about 4.3%. The sequencing used blood, collected from a patient treated with checkpoint blockade. These receptors originate from a human donor with melanoma. The CDR3 runs from the conserved cysteine through the conserved F or W. Fields, in order: D gene, clone size, J gene, V gene, CDR3 protein, CDR3 DNA. A D gene is named only where the DNA matches it firmly. Rows give clone size only sometimes, using once, few, many, or a class for an expanded clone.

. | few | TRBJ1-2 | TRBV4-1 | CASSQDRLGDGYGYTF | TGCGCCAGCAGCCAAGATCGGTTGGGGGACGGCTATGGCTACACCTTC
. | . | TRBJ1-1 | TRBV12-5 | CASGFERARNTEAFF | TGTGCTAGTGGTTTCGAGCGGGCACGGAACACTGAAGCTTTCTTT
TRBD2 | . | TRBJ2-7 | TRBV7-2 | CASSGGGYEQYF | TGTGCCAGCAGCGGGGGGGGCTACGAGCAGTACTTC
TRBD1 | . | TRBJ1-1 | TRBV2 | CASTRTGGMNTEAFF | TGTGCCAGCACTAGGACAGGGGGCATGAACACTGAAGCTTTCTTT
TRBD1 | once | TRBJ1-5 | TRBV27 | CASSPDRASNQPQHF | TGTGCCAGCAGTCCGGACAGGGCTAGCAATCAGCCCCAGCATTTT
TRBD1 | . | TRBJ1-2 | TRBV25-1 | CASSALTGERFGGYTF | TGTGCCAGCAGTGCGCTAACAGGGGAAAGGTTTGGAGGCTACACCTTC
. | few | TRBJ1-1 | TRBV30 | CAWSVMGDTEAFF | TGTGCCTGGAGTGTAATGGGGGACACTGAAGCTTTCTTT
. | . | TRBJ1-3 | TRBV5-4 | CASSLDRAGNTIYF | TGTGCCAGCAGCTTGGACAGGGCTGGAAACACCATATATTTT
. | . | TRBJ2-5 | TRBV4-2 | CASSQGTIGETQYF | TGTGCCAGCAGCCAAGGGACAATCGGAGAGACCCAGTACTTC
. | few | TRBJ1-2 | TRBV2 | CASSDWGGYTF | TGTGCCAGCAGTGATTGGGGCGGCTACACCTTC
TRBD1 | . | TRBJ2-7 | TRBV30 | CAWSSGQGAFDEQYF | TGTGCCTGGAGCTCCGGACAGGGGGCTTTCGACGAGCAGTACTTC
. | . | TRBJ1-2 | TRBV10-3 | CAISESGNYGYTF | TGTGCCATCAGTGAGTCCGGTAACTATGGCTACACCTTC
. | . | TRBJ2-2 | TRBV7-3 | CASREQGYTGELFF | TGTGCCAGCAGGGAACAGGGATACACCGGGGAGCTGTTTTTT
. | . | TRBJ2-3 | TRBV12-5 | CASGLGATQYF | TGTGCTAGTGGTTTAGGAGCTACGCAGTATTTT
. | . | TRBJ2-2 | TRBV9 | CASSAQGSGELFF | TGTGCCAGCAGCGCACAGGGATCCGGGGAGCTGTTTTTT
. | . | TRBJ1-4 | TRBV19 | CASSKQGNNEKLFF | TGTGCCAGTAGTAAACAGGGTAATAATGAAAAACTGTTTTTT
. | few | TRBJ1-5 | TRBV12-5 | CASGFGSNQPQHF | TGTGCTAGTGGTTTCGGCAGCAATCAGCCCCAGCATTTT
. | . | TRBJ1-2 | TRBV5-1 | CASKESGDSYGYTF | TGCGCCAGCAAGGAATCGGGGGATAGCTATGGCTACACCTTC